This passage covers 21 T cell receptor beta chains from one sample sequenced in a study of identical twins. TCRdb independently ran MiXCR on the 5' RACE reads; one entry per CDR3 protein. Of some 730,000 distinct CDR3 sequences listed, roughly 18% are singletons. These data are also associated with another study on T cells expressing NK-cell markers.

The sample comprised PBMCs. Receptor source: a woman younger than 35 in good health.

This clonotype appeared a few times. The J gene is TRBJ2-7, the V gene TRBV20-1; tentatively, D is TRBD1 or TRBD2 (5 bases each). V dropped 3 bases and J dropped 9 bases, with 21 bases sitting between them. The CDR3 contains 14 residues. Germline CDR1 reads DFQATT; CDR2 reads SNEGSKA (reference sequence). CDR3 loop: CSASRDTGPKGQYF. CDR3 in DNA: TGCAGTGCTAGTCGGGATACAGGCCCTAAGGGGCAGTACTTC.

This clonotype occurred a few times. This sequence joins TRBV6-5 and TRBJ1-5, with D uncertain. Germline V lookup: CDR1 MNHEY, CDR2 SVGAGI. This CDR3 region has 12 residues. Trimming left V 6 bases short and J 3 bases short, with 6 bases between. CDR3 in DNA: TGTGCCAGCAGCACTCTCAATCAGCCCCAGCATTTT. This gives the protein CASSTLNQPQHF.

This clonotype has just one count. The V gene is TRBV2, the J gene TRBJ2-7, with D hard to call. The CDR3 contains 13 residues. Trimming removed 5 bases at V and 2 bases at J, with 10 bases between. The germline V gene encodes CDR1 SNHLY and CDR2 FYNNEI. The CDR3 DNA is TGTGCCAGCAGTCAGAGAGATCCCTACGAGCAGTACTTC. It yields the protein CASSQRDPYEQYF. Combining the CDR3 with reference TRBV2 and TRBJ2-7 gives the whole variable domain EPEVTQTPSHQVTQMGQEVILRCVPISNHLYFYWYRQILGQKVEFLVSFYNNEISEKSEIFDDQFSVERPDGSNFTLKIRSTKLEDSAMYFCASSQRDPYEQYFGPGTRLTVT.

The table lists this clonotype with many counts. The rearrangement links TRBV12-3 or TRBV12-4 to TRBJ2-5, with D maybe TRBD2 (6 bases). This CDR3 is 15 amino acids long. V lost 6 bases and J lost 5, with 19 bases in between. The CDR3, as DNA: TGTGCCAGCAGCCCCGTGGGGCATGGGGGGGAGACCCAGTACTTC. Translating gives CASSPVGHGGETQYF.

This clonotype was seen a few times. The chain uses TRBV19 and TRBJ2-7; 7 bases map to TRBD2. The V gene's germline CDR1 is LNHDA and CDR2 SQIVND (reference sequence). J was trimmed by 3 bases and V by 3 bases; bases with no gene match: 5. The CDR3 extends over 14 amino acids. The DNA for the CDR3 is TGTGCCAGTAGTATGGCTAGCGGAAACTACGAGCAGTACTTC. Its translation is CASSMASGNYEQYF.

This clonotype was counted between two and nine times. CDR3 in amino acids: CASRDRGEETQYF. CDR3 coding DNA: TGTGCCAGCAGAGACAGGGGAGAAGAGACCCAGTACTTC. The chain combines TRBV6-1 with TRBJ2-5; 8 bases fit TRBD1. The germline gives CDR1 MNHNS, CDR2 SASEGT. The CDR3 contains 13 residues. The V gene end was trimmed by 6 bases and the J gene end by 3 bases; junction bases not matched to a gene: 3.

In its sample, this clonotype was seen a few times. This chain links TRBV19 with TRBJ1-5, with TRBD1 as a possible D gene (6 bases). The CDR3 runs to 16 residues. Germline CDR1 and CDR2: LNHDA and SQIVND (reference sequence). With 8 bases removed from V and 1 base from J, the gap between germline ends came to 18 bases. Here the CDR3 DNA reads TGTGCCAGTCGACCTCAGGGGATGGGGAGCAATCAGCCCCAGCATTTT. This gives the protein CASRPQGMGSNQPQHF. The full variable domain, with the rest looked up from reference TRBV19 and TRBJ1-5, is DGGITQSPKYLFRKEGQNVTLSCEQNLNHDAMYWYRQDPGQGLRLIYYSQIVNDFQKGDIAEGYSVSREKKESFPLTVTSAQKNPTAFYLCASRPQGMGSNQPQHFGDGTRLSIL.

This sequence joins TRBV29-1 and TRBJ1-2, with D perhaps matching TRBD1 (6 bases). V lost 2 bases and J 5 bases, leaving 12 bases between the germline ends. CDR3 length: 13 residues. Germline-derived CDR1 and CDR2 are SQVTM and ANQGSEA. CDR3 in amino acids: CSVEQQGIYGYTF. In DNA, the CDR3 is TGCAGCGTTGAACAACAGGGTATATATGGCTACACCTTC.

The table lists this clonotype with many counts. V usage is TRBV6-1 and J usage is TRBJ2-3, with D tentatively TRBD1 (7 bases). This CDR3 has 15 amino acids. Germline V gene lookup returns CDR1 MNHNS and CDR2 SASEGT. The V end was cut by 7 bases, the J end by 5 bases, with 19 bases between. CDR3 region: CASTSRQGGVDTQYF. As DNA, the CDR3 is TGTGCCAGCACCTCTCGGCAGGGGGGAGTAGATACGCAGTATTTT.

This clonotype was detected a few times. The V gene is TRBV14, the J gene TRBJ2-7, with D perhaps TRBD2 (6 bases). Germline CDR1 and CDR2: SGHDN and FVKESK. The CDR3 extends over 14 amino acids. The germline V and J ends were trimmed by 1 base and 6 bases, with 13 bases remaining between them. CDR3 region: CASSQVVGGLEQYF. As DNA, the CDR3 is TGTGCCAGCAGCCAAGTGGTCGGGGGACTCGAGCAGTACTTC.

The gene calls are TRBV5-1 and TRBJ2-3; tentatively, D is TRBD2 (5 bases). Trimming took off 4 bases at V and 2 bases at J, with 11 bases between the two ends. The germline V gene has CDR1 SGHRS and CDR2 YFSETQ. The CDR3 totals 14 residues. This CDR3 is CASSARDPTDTQYF. The CDR3 DNA is TGCGCCAGCAGCGCCCGGGATCCCACAGATACGCAGTATTTT.

This clonotype came up a few times. The genes are TRBV7-8 and TRBJ2-7; D perhaps matches TRBD2 (6 bases). This CDR3 is 15 amino acids long. V was shortened by 5 bases and J by 3 bases, with 17 bases between the two germline ends. The germline CDR1 and CDR2 sequences are SGHVS and FQNEAQ. DNA for the CDR3: TGTGCCAGCAGCAACCGGGACTCAAGCTTCTACGAGCAGTACTTC. This gives the protein CASSNRDSSFYEQYF. The full variable domain, its missing parts supplied by reference TRBV7-8 and TRBJ2-7, is GAGVSQSPRYKVAKRGQDVALRCDPISGHVSLFWYQQALGQGPEFLTYFQNEAQLDKSGLPSDRFFAERPEGSVSTLKIQRTQQEDSAVYLCASSNRDSSFYEQYFGPGTRLTVT.

This clonotype was recorded a few times. The chain couples TRBV5-1 to TRBJ1-6; perhaps TRBD1 as D (5 bases). Per germline, CDR1 SGHRS and CDR2 YFSETQ. V lost 0 bases and J lost 9, with 10 bases in between. The CDR3 runs 14 residues. CDR3 DNA sequence: TGCGCCAGCAGCTTGGCGGGGACGGGTTCACCCCTCCACTTT. Amino acids: CASSLAGTGSPLHF. The full variable domain, with the rest looked up from reference TRBV5-1 and TRBJ1-6, is KAGVTQTPRYLIKTRGQQVTLSCSPISGHRSVSWYQQTPGQGLQFLFEYFSETQRNKGNFPGRFSGRQFSNSRSEMNVSTLELGDSALYLCASSLAGTGSPLHFGNGTRLTVT.

DNA of the CDR3: TGCAGTGCTAGAGATCCTACAGGGTTGGGATCCTACGAGCAGTACTTC. Its translation: CSARDPTGLGSYEQYF. J is TRBJ2-7 and V is TRBV20-1, with D maybe TRBD1 (6 bases). CDR1 and CDR2 from the germline V gene are DFQATT and SNEGSKA (reference sequence). Between the trimmed V and J ends, which lost 0 bases and 1 base, there was a span of 16 bases. The length of the CDR3 is 16 residues.

The J gene is TRBJ2-1, the V gene TRBV7-9; possibly TRBD2 for D (6 bases). CDR1 and CDR2 (germline): SEHNR, FQNEAQ (reference sequence). CDR3 length equals 15 residues. V was pared by 5 bases and J by 2 bases, with 13 bases between. CDR3 amino acids: CASSPLRGTYNEQFF. In DNA form, the CDR3 reads TGTGCCAGCAGCCCTTTGCGGGGTACCTACAATGAGCAGTTCTTC.

The CDR3 spells CASLLIAGSSTDTQYF. CDR3 bases: TGTGCCAGCTTACTTATAGCGGGGTCTAGCACAGATACGCAGTATTTT. The chain has TRBV2 and TRBJ2-3; 8 positions match TRBD2. The trim removed 8 bases at V and 0 bases at J, leaving 10 bases unmatched. The CDR3 has 16 residues. Germline lookup yields CDR1 SNHLY and CDR2 FYNNEI.

The table lists this clonotype with a few counts. The chain links TRBV3-1 to TRBJ2-1; TRBD2 is a possible D gene (6 bases). Germline V gives CDR1 LGHDT, CDR2 YNNKEL (reference sequence). The CDR3 runs to 19 residues. The V gene lost 3 bases and the J gene lost 6 bases, with 27 bases spanning the gap. Here the CDR3 reads CASSQGYTWSSGGANEQFF. CDR3 in DNA: TGTGCCAGCAGCCAGGGTTATACGTGGTCCAGCGGAGGGGCCAATGAGCAGTTCTTC.

As DNA, the CDR3 is TGTGCCAGCTCACCACGGTATTCCGGGGTGAACACAGATACGCAGTATTTT. This codes for CASSPRYSGVNTDTQYF. The V gene is TRBV18, the J gene TRBJ2-3, with a possible D match to TRBD2 (5 bases). The CDR3 contains 17 residues. Germline CDR1 KGHSH, CDR2 LQKENI. V lost 1 base to trimming and J lost 2 bases, with 16 bases between them.

This clonotype was recorded a few times. V usage is TRBV5-6 and J usage is TRBJ2-5; possibly TRBD1 or TRBD2 for D (5 bases each). This CDR3 has 14 amino acids. From germline, CDR1 is SGHDT and CDR2 YYEEEE. V was cut by 0 bases and J by 5 bases, with 11 bases left in between. The CDR3 coding sequence is TGTGCCAGCAGCTTGGCCGGGACCGTGGAGACCCAGTACTTC. Protein sequence: CASSLAGTVETQYF. Full variable domain (missing parts from reference TRBV5-6 and TRBJ2-5): DAGVTQSPTHLIKTRGQQVTLRCSPKSGHDTVSWYQQALGQGPQFIFQYYEEEERQRGNFPDRFSGHQFPNYSSELNVNALLLGDSALYLCASSLAGTVETQYFGPGTRLLVL.

CDR3 amino acids: CASSYDIRDPYGYTF. DNA for the CDR3: TGTGCCAGCAGTTACGACATCCGGGACCCCTATGGCTACACCTTC. The rearrangement links TRBV6-5 to TRBJ1-2; D is possibly TRBD1 (5 bases). The germline V gene encodes CDR1 MNHEY and CDR2 SVGAGI. Trimming pared 2 bases from V and 4 bases from J, leaving 14 bases between. There are 15 residues in the CDR3.

This clonotype was counted many times. J is TRBJ1-2 and V is TRBV12-3 or TRBV12-4, with TRBD1 matching 8 bases. CDR3 length equals 16 residues. J was trimmed by 3 bases and V by 7 bases; bases with no gene match: 13. CDR3: CASTVGLDREYYGYTF. As DNA, the CDR3 is TGTGCCAGCACCGTTGGTCTGGACAGGGAGTACTATGGCTACACCTTC.